The entry that follows covers one TCR beta chain sequence. Its antigen specificity is not known. One base away there is no much larger clone; base qualities are not given. This sample was taken from a study of shared clonotypes between healthy human individuals (dated by TCRdb to the early 2020s). Background on the whole study: A few men and a couple of women, aged 18 to 49 years, made up the cohort. For each donor, CD4 naive and CD4 memory were each run on three plates, CD8 naive on two plates, and CD8 memory on one plate. To estimate repertoire size and how much clonotype sharing occurs between individuals, the study deeply sequenced the blood TCR repertoires of about 5 healthy adults. Different laboratories and diverse techniques were used to prepare libraries and sequence TCR repertoires, to increase sequencing depth and limit assay-specific biases. Each donor's leukapheresis produced roughly between roughly 0.85 and 9 billion PBMCs.

TCR CDR3 regions were amplified from genomic DNA by multiplex PCR using the deep immunoSEQ assay. For each cell subset, the extracted genomic DNA was distributed evenly across all wells of several immunoSEQ 96-well plates, and each plate served as one replicate. Each replicate PCR for sorted subsets received about 180 ng genomic DNA, equal to 28,000 or so T cell genomes. Purified libraries were measured with a Qubit 3.0 fluorometer, size-checked on a Bioanalyzer 2100, and measured again with the KAPA Library Quantification kit. A separate single-read 150-cycle Illumina NextSeq 550 flow cell was used to sequence each immunoSEQ 96-well plate. The source study handled its data this way. Because the immunoSEQ output held only junctional sequences and lacked quality scores, the filtering could not match the filtering applied to full-length reads. To assign V/J genes and CDR3, sequences were annotated against IMGT germline references using PyIR, a Python wrapper for IgBLAST v1.9. Any read was removed if the V/J assignment was weak (E-value above 1e-6), the CDR3 was missing, or the read contained stop codons, out-of-frame junctions, or ambiguous translated residues. V3J clonotypes were defined by identical inferred V gene, J gene, and CDR3 amino acid sequence. To compute the percentage overlap between repertoires, the number of shared unique clonotypes was divided by the size of the smaller repertoire. Repertoire richness was assessed with RTK rarefaction, the Chao1 estimator, and Recon v2.1 estimates of unobserved clonotypes. OLGA was used to compute generation probabilities for all TCRbeta clonotypes that the gDNA method yielded from a handful of donors. As stored in TCRdb, this immuneACCESS dataset retains in-frame rearrangements with V and J assigned. A fraction of the clones does not appear; measured against another copy, unresolved V genes explain less than half of the discrepancy, and the remainder lacks a known reason. V and J calls plus clone size are reproduced from that table; the DNA served to infer D and trimming. The sample table contains about 2 million clones; only one count was recorded for 85% to 95% of them. The ten largest account for roughly 0.13% of the sample.

V drops 7 bases and J drops 2 bases, leaving 15 bases in between. CDR3 length: 14 amino acids, cysteine to phenylalanine. This entry keeps only the CDR3 DNA: 42 bases, framed from base 1. Looking up the germline V gene yields CDR1 ENHRY and CDR2 SYGVKD. The donors were healthy, HIV-negative adults who had no recently reported acute infections or vaccinations. Every donor was a Caucasian adult living in Nashville, Tennessee, USA. CD4+ T cells were enriched by magnetic negative selection; naive cells were then positively selected on CD45RA, and the negative fraction formed the memory subset. After blood collection by leukapheresis, PBMCs were isolated using Ficoll-Histopaque density gradient centrifugation and then cryopreserved in the vapor phase of liquid nitrogen. Analytical flow cytometry was used to check the purity and quantity of each magnetically sorted T cell population. Genomic DNA was isolated from every sorted fraction and measured by UV absorbance on a Nanodrop 2000c.

What the authors observed across the whole study: The genetic and exposure-history diversity represented was limited by the small number of donors. Larger estimated clonotype richness was generally found for naive subsets than for memory subsets. Higher generation probabilities were observed for clonotypes shared by all four sorted-subset donors than for non-shared clonotypes. Pairwise subsampling led to the expectation that sequencing depth would affect the degree of clonotype sharing among donors. Sampling was restricted to blood, and TCR repertoires in tissues likely differ from the TCR repertoires found in blood. Sharing across several donors was observed for about 5% of naive CD4, under 4% of naive CD8, roughly 2.3% of memory CD4, and around 0.4% of memory CD8 clonotypes. Rarefaction of sorted-subset datasets indicated incomplete sequencing despite the large sequencing depth.

The receptor comes from a man between 18 and 29 years old in good health. The sequence links TRBV10-3 to TRBJ2-7, and TRBD1 may be the D gene, going by 5 matching bases. What was sequenced was naive CD4+ T cells sorted from blood. The cell subset or site label, as the study defines it: CD45RA+ positively selected. The base sequence is TGTGCCATCATGGACACCCGACGGACCTACGAGCAGTACTTC. Its amino acids are CAIMDTRRTYEQYF.